This TCR beta chain was captured in a study of shared clonotypes between healthy human individuals. This clone was detected ten times or more. Its target is not known. Study-level points and caveats: The study generally estimated greater richness for naive than memory subsets.

Profiled with immunoSEQ multiplex PCR; TCRdb holds only in-frame clones, not every one. The sample yields about 660,000 clones, 74% seen once. The CDR3 totals 14 residues. After removal of 5 bases from V and 7 bases from J, the junction contained 11 bases not matched to a gene. The germline CDR1 and CDR2 sequences are MGHRA and YSYEKL. Material for sequencing was memory CD4+ T cells sorted from blood. The subset denotes: CD45RA-negative fraction. The receptor's source is a woman in her twenties or thirties in good health. The chain employs TRBV4-1 and TRBJ2-7; 7 bases are a match to TRBD2. DNA for the CDR3: TGCGCCAGCAGCGAGACTAGCCAGGTCTTGGAGCAGTACTTC. Translation: CASSETSQVLEQYF.